These 14 T cell receptor beta chains were all obtained from the same sample, sequenced in a study of blood T cells in healthy people across ages. Using a J-beta primer mix together with a sample-barcoded 5' primer, a second PCR was run for roughly 7 to 11 cycles. TCRdb fed the 5' RACE reads into MiXCR, producing one record per CDR3 protein. The top ten hold around 14% of the sample, which has about 640,000 distinct CDR3 sequences, 25% to 30% seen once. The sequenced material came from blood. Receptors originate from a woman at least 80 years old in good health.

Remarks on this clonotype: A junction end diverges from the germline sequence, so it may reflect a read error. J is TRBJ2-1 and V is TRBV7-2, with D unclear. Germline CDR1 is SGHTA and CDR2 is FQGNSA. The CDR3 runs to 12 residues. The CDR3 is CAGSYGVGPGFF. CDR3 in DNA: TGTGCCGGCAGCTACGGAGTCGGGCCGGGGTTCTTC.

This clonotype was seen at least ten times. This rearrangement joins TRBV7-6 to TRBJ2-3; no clear D gene. Germline lookup yields CDR1 SGHVS and CDR2 FNYEAQ. The CDR3 extends over 14 amino acids. V was trimmed by 1 base and J by 1 base, leaving 6 bases between them. The CDR3 loop is CASSLVAGTDTQYF. CDR3 DNA sequence: TGTGCCAGCAGCTTAGTGGCAGGCACAGATACGCAGTATTTT.

The J gene is TRBJ2-7, the V gene TRBV3-1, with D perhaps matching TRBD1 (6 bases). V gave up 5 bases and J gave up 2 bases, with 16 bases separating them. The CDR3 consists of 15 residues. The germline CDR1 and CDR2 sequences are LGHDT and YNNKEL (reference sequence). In DNA, the CDR3 is TGTGCCAGCAGCGCAACCGCAGGGGCGACCTACGAGCAGTACTTC. Encoded protein: CASSATAGATYEQYF.

The sample holds many counts of this clonotype. This chain uses TRBV7-2 with TRBJ2-7, with 11 bases fitting TRBD1. Germline-derived CDR1 and CDR2 are SGHTA and FQGNSA. The CDR3 extends over 16 amino acids. Losses at the gene ends were 1 base for V and 6 bases for J; bases not matched to a gene: 8. The CDR3 is CASSLGPGTGGPEQYF. CDR3 DNA sequence: TGTGCCAGCAGCTTAGGCCCCGGGACAGGGGGACCCGAGCAGTACTTC.

Points on this clonotype: Since a much larger clone is just one base distant, this may be a read error. The CDR3 is CASSPQGRETYNEQYF. The CDR3 region has the DNA TGTGCCAGCTCACCGCAGGGGAGGGAGACCTACAATGAGCAGTACTTC. The gene calls are TRBV18 and TRBJ2-7, with a possible D match to TRBD2 (7 bases). Trimming took off 3 bases at V and 7 bases at J, with 22 bases between the two ends. In germline, CDR1 is KGHSH, CDR2 LQKENI. This CDR3 region has 16 residues.

Remarks on this clonotype: This may be a read error, as it is one base from a much larger clone. The chain links TRBV7-2 to TRBJ2-7; 12 bases are shared with TRBD2. V lost 2 bases to trimming and J lost 5 bases; unmatched junction nucleotides: 4. This CDR3 comprises 15 residues. Germline V gene lookup returns CDR1 SGHTA and CDR2 FQGNSA. CDR3 protein: CASSLFLAGGNEQYF. As DNA, the CDR3 is TGTGCCAGCAGCTTATTTCTAGCGGGGGGGAACGAGCAGTACTTC.

The rearrangement links TRBV9 to TRBJ2-7; TRBD1 might be the D (6 bases). V was trimmed by 3 bases and J by 3 bases, leaving 16 bases between them. Germline V gives CDR1 SGDLS, CDR2 YYNGEE. The CDR3 totals 15 residues. CDR3 nucleotides: TGTGCCAGCAGCGCGGATAAGACAGGAAACTACGAGCAGTACTTC. Translating gives CASSADKTGNYEQYF. Drawing the rest from reference TRBV9 and TRBJ2-7, the complete variable domain is DSGVTQTPKHLITATGQRVTLRCSPRSGDLSVYWYQQSLDQGLQFLIQYYNGEERAKGNILERFSAQQFPDLHSELNLSSLELGDSALYFCASSADKTGNYEQYFGPGTRLTVT.

J is TRBJ2-5 and V is TRBV27; perhaps D is TRBD1 or TRBD2 (5 bases each). The CDR3 loop spans 13 amino acids. CDR1 and CDR2 (germline): MNHEY, SMNVEV (reference sequence). Between the trimmed V and J ends, which lost 8 bases and 5 bases, there was a span of 15 bases. CDR3 coding DNA: TGTGCCAGCCACCGGGACCAGCATGAGACCCAGTACTTC. Its translation: CASHRDQHETQYF.

This clonotype was found many times. The gene calls are TRBV2 and TRBJ2-7; D gene uncertain. The CDR3 spans 15 residues. Germline CDR1 reads SNHLY; CDR2 reads FYNNEI. With 2 bases removed from V and 0 bases from J, the gap between germline ends came to 11 bases. This CDR3 reads CASSEQVLSSYEQYF. The CDR3 nucleotides are TGTGCCAGCAGTGAACAGGTTCTTAGCTCCTACGAGCAGTACTTC.

This clonotype was picked up many times. The chain is built from TRBV27 and TRBJ1-2; D unresolved. CDR3 length: 13 amino acids. With 4 bases removed from V and 8 bases from J, the gap between germline ends came to 14 bases. Germline assignment: CDR1 MNHEY and CDR2 SMNVEV (reference sequence). CDR3 DNA sequence: TGTGCCAGCAGTTCGCGAACGGGGTTCGGCTACACCTTC. Its translation: CASSSRTGFGYTF.

As to this clonotype: A much larger clone lies one base from this, so it may be a read error. V and J are TRBV4-3 and TRBJ1-4; maybe TRBD1 (5 bases). Per germline, CDR1 LGHNA and CDR2 YSLEER. CDR3 size: 15 residues. CDR3 sequence: CASSQGTTTNEKRFF. CDR3 in DNA: TGCGCCAGCAGCCAAGGGACAACAACTAATGAAAAACGGTTTTTT.

This clonotype was detected ten times or more. V gene TRBV5-1 combines with J gene TRBJ2-5; D is possibly TRBD2 (6 bases). V lost 4 bases, J lost 12 bases, and 19 bases lay in between. The CDR3 sequence is 13 residues long. The germline CDR1 and CDR2 sequences are SGHRS and YFSETQ. The CDR3 region is CASSTTWRAPKYF. Here the CDR3 DNA reads TGCGCCAGCAGCACTACCTGGAGGGCGCCCAAGTACTTC. Complete variable domain (other parts from reference TRBV5-1 and TRBJ2-5): KAGVTQTPRYLIKTRGQQVTLSCSPISGHRSVSWYQQTPGQGLQFLFEYFSETQRNKGNFPGRFSGRQFSNSRSEMNVSTLELGDSALYLCASSTTWRAPKYFGPGTRLLVL.

This rearrangement joins TRBV7-2 to TRBJ2-5, with 10 nucleotides matching TRBD2. This CDR3 region has 16 residues. The germline V gene encodes CDR1 SGHTA and CDR2 FQGNSA. The V and J ends lost 5 bases and 4 bases, in that order; junction bases with no gene match: 10. CDR3 in amino acids: CASSRGRAGGAETQYF. CDR3 in DNA: TGTGCCAGCAGCCGCGGACGAGCGGGGGGGGCAGAGACCCAGTACTTC.

The rearrangement uses TRBV20-1 and TRBJ1-1; 7 bases are a match to TRBD1. CDR3 size: 13 residues. Germline V lookup: CDR1 DFQATT, CDR2 SNEGSKA (reference sequence). V lost 3 bases, J lost 6 bases, and 7 bases stayed unmatched. CDR3 nucleotide sequence: TGCAGTGCTAGGGAGGGGGCCCACGCTGAAGCTTTCTTT. The encoded protein is CSAREGAHAEAFF.